The T cell receptor beta chain described here comes from a study of beta chain features in type 1 diabetes. On the study more broadly: Cell yields, gender and age were similar in healthy donors and patients. Study-wide points: Across all four CD4+ subsets, people with type 1 diabetes showed modestly shorter TCRB CDR3s.

Comment on this clone: Its antigen is not known.

Expressed TCRB transcripts were sequenced after all isolated RNA was converted to cDNA. Sequenced by immunoSEQ multiplex PCR; TCRdb stores in-frame clones only, minus some. The table records hundreds of thousands of clones, over 13% of them present only once. Every sorted population was more than 95% pure. The germline V gene has CDR1 SGDLS and CDR2 YYNGEE. This CDR3 has 16 amino acids. The V end lost 0 bases, the J end lost 0 bases, and 12 bases lay between the germline ends. This clonotype originated in a man between 18 and 35 years old with type 1 diabetes. This rearrangement joins TRBV9 to TRBJ1-1; a possible D gene is TRBD1 (5 bases). Specimen: naive CD4+ T cells from blood. The CDR3 sequence: CASSVDPVGVNTEAFF. For the CDR3, the DNA is TGTGCCAGCAGCGTAGACCCAGTGGGGGTGAACACTGAAGCTTTCTTT.